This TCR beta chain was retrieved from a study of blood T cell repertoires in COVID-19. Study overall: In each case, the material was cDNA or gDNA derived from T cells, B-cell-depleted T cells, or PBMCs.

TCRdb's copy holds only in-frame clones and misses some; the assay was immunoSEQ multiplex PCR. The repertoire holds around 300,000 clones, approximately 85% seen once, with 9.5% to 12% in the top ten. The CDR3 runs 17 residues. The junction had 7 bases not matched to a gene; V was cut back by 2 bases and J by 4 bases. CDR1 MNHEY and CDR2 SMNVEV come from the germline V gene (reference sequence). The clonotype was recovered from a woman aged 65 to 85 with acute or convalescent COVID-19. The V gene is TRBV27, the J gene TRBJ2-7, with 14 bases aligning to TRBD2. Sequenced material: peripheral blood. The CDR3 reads CASSLPPGLAGAYEQYF. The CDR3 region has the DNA TGTGCCAGCAGTTTACCCCCGGGACTAGCGGGGGCTTACGAGCAGTACTTC.